This TCR beta chain was observed in a study of naive and memory T cell subsets. Amplification of ligated cDNA took four PCR rounds with SP2 and nested alpha and beta constant primers. TCRdb re-derived calls from the 5' RACE reads in MiXCR, one entry per CDR3 protein. The table records about 62,000 distinct CDR3 sequences, 7% to 8% of them present only once. The library had UMIs added by 3' ligation of an oligonucleotide to TCR cDNA. CDR3 size: 14 residues. CDR1 is LNHDA, CDR2 SQIVND, per germline (reference sequence). V lost 3 bases and J lost 0, with 8 bases in between. This clonotype was detected many times.

This chain connects TRBV19 to TRBJ1-1, with D perhaps matching TRBD1 (5 bases). The receptor comes from a female donor in good health. In DNA, the CDR3 is TGTGCCAGTAGTATTGACAGCATGAACACTGAAGCTTTCTTT. It encodes CASSIDSMNTEAFF.